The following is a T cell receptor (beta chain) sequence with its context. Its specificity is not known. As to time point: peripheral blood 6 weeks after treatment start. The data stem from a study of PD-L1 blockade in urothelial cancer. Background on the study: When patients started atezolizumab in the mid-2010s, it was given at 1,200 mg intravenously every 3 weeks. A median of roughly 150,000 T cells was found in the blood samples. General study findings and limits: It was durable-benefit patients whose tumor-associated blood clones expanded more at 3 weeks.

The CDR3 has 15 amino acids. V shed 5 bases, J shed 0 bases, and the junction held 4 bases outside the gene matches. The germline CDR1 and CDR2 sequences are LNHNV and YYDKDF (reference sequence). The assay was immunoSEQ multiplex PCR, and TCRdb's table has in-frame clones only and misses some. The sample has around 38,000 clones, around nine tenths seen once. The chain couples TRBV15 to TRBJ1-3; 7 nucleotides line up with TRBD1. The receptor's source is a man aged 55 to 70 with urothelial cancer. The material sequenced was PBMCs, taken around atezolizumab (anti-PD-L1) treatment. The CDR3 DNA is TGTGCCACCAGCCGACGGACAGGCTCTGGAAACACCATATATTTT. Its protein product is CATSRRTGSGNTIYF.